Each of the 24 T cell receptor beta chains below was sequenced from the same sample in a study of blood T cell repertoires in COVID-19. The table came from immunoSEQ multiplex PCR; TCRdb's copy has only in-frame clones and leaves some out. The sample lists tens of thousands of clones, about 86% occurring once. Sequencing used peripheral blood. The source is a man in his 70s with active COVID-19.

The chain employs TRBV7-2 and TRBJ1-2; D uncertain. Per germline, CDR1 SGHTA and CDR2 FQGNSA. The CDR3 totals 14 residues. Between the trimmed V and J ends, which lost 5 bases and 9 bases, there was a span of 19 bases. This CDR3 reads CASSELIGSNSYTF. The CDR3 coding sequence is TGTGCCAGCAGCGAATTGATAGGGAGTAATAGCTACACCTTC.

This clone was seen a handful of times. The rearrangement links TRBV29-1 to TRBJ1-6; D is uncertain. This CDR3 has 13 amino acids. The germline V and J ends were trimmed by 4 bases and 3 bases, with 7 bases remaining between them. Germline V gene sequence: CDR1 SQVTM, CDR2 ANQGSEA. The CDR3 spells CSVGEGYNSPLHF. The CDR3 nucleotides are TGCAGCGTTGGGGAGGGCTATAATTCACCCCTCCACTTT.

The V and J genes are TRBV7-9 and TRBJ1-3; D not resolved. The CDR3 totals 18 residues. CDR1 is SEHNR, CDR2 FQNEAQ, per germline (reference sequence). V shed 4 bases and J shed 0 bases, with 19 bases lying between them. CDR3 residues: CASSSFEAVSHSGNTIYF. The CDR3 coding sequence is TGTGCCAGCAGCTCGTTTGAGGCAGTCTCTCACTCTGGAAACACCATATATTTT.

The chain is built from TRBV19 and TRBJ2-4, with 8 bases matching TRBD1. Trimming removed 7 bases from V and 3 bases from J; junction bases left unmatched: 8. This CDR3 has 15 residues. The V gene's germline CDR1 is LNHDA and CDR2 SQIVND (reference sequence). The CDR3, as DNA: TGTGCCAGTACCAGACAGGGGTTCGGCAAAAACATTCAGTACTTC. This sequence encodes CASTRQGFGKNIQYF.

Written as DNA, the CDR3 is TGTGCCAGTGATCCGGGACAGGGGACTATAGGGAAGCTGTTTTTT. Translation gives CASDPGQGTIGKLFF. The chain recombines TRBV2 with TRBJ2-2; TRBD1 aligns across 10 bases. This CDR3 has 15 amino acids. Trimming cost V 9 bases and J 12 bases; bases outside gene matches: 16. The germline CDR1 and CDR2 sequences are SNHLY and FYNNEI.

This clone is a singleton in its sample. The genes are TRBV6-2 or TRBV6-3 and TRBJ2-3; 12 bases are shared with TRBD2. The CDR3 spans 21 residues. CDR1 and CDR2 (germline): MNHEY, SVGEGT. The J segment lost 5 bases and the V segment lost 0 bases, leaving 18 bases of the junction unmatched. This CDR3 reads CASSYSKSARGLAGLGDTQYF. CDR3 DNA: TGTGCCAGCAGTTACTCGAAGTCCGCCCGGGGACTAGCGGGCCTCGGAGATACGCAGTATTTT.

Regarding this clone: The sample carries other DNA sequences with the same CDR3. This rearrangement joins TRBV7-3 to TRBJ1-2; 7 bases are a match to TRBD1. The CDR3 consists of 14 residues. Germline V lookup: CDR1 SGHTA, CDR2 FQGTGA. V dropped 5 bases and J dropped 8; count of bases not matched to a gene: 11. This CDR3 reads CASSPWGRGEGYTF. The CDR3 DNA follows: TGTGCCAGCAGCCCGTGGGGCAGGGGGGAGGGCTACACCTTC.

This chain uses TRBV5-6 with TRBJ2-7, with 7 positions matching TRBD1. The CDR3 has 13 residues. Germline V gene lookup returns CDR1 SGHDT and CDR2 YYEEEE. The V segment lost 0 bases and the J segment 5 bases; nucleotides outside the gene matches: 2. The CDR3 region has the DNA TGTGCCAGCAGCTTGGGACAGGGTCACGAGCAGTACTTC. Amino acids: CASSLGQGHEQYF.

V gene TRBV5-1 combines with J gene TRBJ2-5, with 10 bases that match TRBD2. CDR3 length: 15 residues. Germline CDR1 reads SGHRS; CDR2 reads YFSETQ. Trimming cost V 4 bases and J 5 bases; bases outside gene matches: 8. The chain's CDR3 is CASSLSGGNVETQYF. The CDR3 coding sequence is TGCGCCAGCAGCCTTAGCGGGGGGAATGTTGAGACCCAGTACTTC.

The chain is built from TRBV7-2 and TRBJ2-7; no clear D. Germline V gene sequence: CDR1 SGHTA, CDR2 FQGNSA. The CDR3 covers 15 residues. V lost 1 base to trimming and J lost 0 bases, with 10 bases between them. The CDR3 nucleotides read TGTGCCAGCAGCTTAGAGGCAGGAACCTCCTACGAGCAGTACTTC. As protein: CASSLEAGTSYEQYF.

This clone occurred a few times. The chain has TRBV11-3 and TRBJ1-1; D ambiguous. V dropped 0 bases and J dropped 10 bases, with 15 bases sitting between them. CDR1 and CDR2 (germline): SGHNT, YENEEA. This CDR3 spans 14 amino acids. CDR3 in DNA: TGTGCCAGCAGCTTAGACCCCCTCCAGGCCCGAGCTTTCTTT. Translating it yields CASSLDPLQARAFF.

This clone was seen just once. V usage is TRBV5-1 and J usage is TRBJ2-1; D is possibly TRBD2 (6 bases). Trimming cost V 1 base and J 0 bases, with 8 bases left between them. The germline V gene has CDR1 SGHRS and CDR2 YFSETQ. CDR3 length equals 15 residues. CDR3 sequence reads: CASSLFGSSYNEQFF. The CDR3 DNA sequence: TGCGCCAGCAGCTTGTTCGGGAGCTCCTACAATGAGCAGTTCTTC.

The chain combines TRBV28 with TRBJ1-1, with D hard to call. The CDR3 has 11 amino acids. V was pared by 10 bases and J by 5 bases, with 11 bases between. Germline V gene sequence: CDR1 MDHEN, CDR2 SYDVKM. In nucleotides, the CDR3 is TGTGCCACCACCCAGTGGACTGAAGCTTTCTTT. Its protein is CATTQWTEAFF.

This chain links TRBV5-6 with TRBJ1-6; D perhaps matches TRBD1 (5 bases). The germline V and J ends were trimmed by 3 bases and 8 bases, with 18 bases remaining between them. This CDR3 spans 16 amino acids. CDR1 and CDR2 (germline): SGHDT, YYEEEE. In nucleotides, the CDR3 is TGTGCCAGCAGCTATCCGCGGGGCACTCGGGATTCACCCCTCCACTTT. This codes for CASSYPRGTRDSPLHF.

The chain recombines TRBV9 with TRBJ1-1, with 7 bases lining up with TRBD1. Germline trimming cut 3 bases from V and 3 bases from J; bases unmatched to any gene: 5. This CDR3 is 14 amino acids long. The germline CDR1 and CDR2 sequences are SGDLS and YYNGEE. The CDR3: CASSGHTGDTEAFF. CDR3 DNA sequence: TGTGCCAGCAGCGGACACACAGGGGACACTGAAGCTTTCTTT.

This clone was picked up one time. The CDR3 here is CASHKRLRTGANVLTF. The DNA of the CDR3 is TGTGCCAGCCATAAGCGACTCCGAACTGGGGCCAACGTCCTGACTTTC. V gene TRBV6-6 combines with J gene TRBJ2-6; D is unclear. The CDR3 has 16 residues. V dropped 8 bases and J dropped 2 bases, with 16 bases sitting between them. Per germline, CDR1 MNHNY and CDR2 SVGAGI (reference sequence).

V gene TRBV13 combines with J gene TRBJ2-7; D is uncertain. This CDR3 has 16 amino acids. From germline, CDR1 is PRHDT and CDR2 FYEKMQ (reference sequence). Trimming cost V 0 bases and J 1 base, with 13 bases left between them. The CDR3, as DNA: TGTGCCAGCAGCTTAGGTGGGTCTAGGTTTTCCTACGAGCAGTACTTC. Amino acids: CASSLGGSRFSYEQYF.

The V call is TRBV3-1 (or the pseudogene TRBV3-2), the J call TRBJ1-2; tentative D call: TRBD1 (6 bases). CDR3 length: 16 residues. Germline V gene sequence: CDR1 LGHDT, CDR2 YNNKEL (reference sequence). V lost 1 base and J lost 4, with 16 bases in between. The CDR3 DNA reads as TGTGCCAGCAGCCAAGGTCCCGGTGGCAGGGGCTATGGCTACACCTTC. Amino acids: CASSQGPGGRGYGYTF.

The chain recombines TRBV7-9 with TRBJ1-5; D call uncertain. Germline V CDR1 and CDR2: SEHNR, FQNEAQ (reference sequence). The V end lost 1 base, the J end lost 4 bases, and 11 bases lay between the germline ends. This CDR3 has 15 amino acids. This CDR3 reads CASSLDGSSNQPQHF. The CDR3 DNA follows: TGTGCCAGCAGCTTAGATGGGAGTTCTAATCAGCCCCAGCATTTT.

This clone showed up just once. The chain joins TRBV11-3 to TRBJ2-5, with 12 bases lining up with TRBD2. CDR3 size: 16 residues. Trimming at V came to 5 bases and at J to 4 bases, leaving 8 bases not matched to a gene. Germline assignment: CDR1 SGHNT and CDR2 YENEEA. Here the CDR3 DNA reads TGTGCCAGCAGCCTTCGACTAGCGGGGGAGGGAGAGACCCAGTACTTC. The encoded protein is CASSLRLAGEGETQYF.

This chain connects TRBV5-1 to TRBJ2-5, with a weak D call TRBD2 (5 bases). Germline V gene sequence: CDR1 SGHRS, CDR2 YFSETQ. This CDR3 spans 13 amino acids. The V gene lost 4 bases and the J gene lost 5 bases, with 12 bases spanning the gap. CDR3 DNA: TGCGCCAGCAGCCCCGGGGTAAGGGAGACCCAGTACTTC. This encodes CASSPGVRETQYF.

This chain's CDR3 is CASRAEETSTDTQYF. In DNA, the CDR3 is TGTGCCAGCAGAGCAGAGGAAACTAGCACAGATACGCAGTATTTT. The rearrangement links TRBV7-9 to TRBJ2-3; no reliable D call. The CDR3 extends over 15 amino acids. V was pared by 6 bases and J by 0 bases, with 13 bases between. Germline V gene sequence: CDR1 SEHNR, CDR2 FQNEAQ (reference sequence).

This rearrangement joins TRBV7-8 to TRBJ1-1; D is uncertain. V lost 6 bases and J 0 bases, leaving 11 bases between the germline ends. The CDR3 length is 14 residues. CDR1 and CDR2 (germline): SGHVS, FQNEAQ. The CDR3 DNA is TGTGCCAGCAGTTGGGCCAGTCTGAACACTGAAGCTTTCTTT. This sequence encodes CASSWASLNTEAFF.

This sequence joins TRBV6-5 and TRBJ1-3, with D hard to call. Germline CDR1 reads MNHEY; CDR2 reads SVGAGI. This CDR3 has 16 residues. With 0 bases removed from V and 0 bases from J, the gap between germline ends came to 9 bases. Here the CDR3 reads CASSYSRVISGNTIYF. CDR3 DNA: TGTGCCAGCAGTTACTCGAGGGTGATCTCTGGAAACACCATATATTTT.